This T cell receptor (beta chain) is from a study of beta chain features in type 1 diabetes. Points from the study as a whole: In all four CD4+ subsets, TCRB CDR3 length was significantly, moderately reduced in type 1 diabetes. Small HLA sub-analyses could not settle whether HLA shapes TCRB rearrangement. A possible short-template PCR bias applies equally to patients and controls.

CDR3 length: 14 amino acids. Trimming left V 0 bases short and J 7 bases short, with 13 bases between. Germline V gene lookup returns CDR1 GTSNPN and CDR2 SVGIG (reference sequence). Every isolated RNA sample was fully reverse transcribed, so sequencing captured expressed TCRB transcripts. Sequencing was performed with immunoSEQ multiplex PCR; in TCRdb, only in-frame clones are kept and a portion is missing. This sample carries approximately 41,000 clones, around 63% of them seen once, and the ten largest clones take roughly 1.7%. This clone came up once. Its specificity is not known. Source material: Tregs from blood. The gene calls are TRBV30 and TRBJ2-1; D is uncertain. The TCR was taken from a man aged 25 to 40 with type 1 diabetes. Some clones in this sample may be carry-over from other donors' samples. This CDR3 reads CAWSVFETLNEQFF. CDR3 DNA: TGTGCCTGGAGTGTATTTGAGACTCTTAATGAGCAGTTCTTC.